This TCR beta chain comes out of a study of Graves' ophthalmopathy and Graves' hyperthyroidism. In its sample, this clonotype was seen many times. Its antigen is not known. RNA transcripts yielded amplified TCR beta CDR3 regions. HTBI primers served in a first-round RT-PCR, which a second-round multiplex PCR followed. TCRdb reprocessed the multiplex PCR reads with MiXCR, giving one entry per CDR3 protein. The table records 650,000 to 800,000 distinct CDR3 sequences, over 40% of them present only once. The germline gives CDR1 LGHNA, CDR2 YNFKEQ. Trimming pared 3 bases from V and 1 base from J, leaving 7 bases between. The CDR3 is made up of 13 amino acids. Study results and caveats: Blood shared most expanded thyroid clonotypes above 0.001 frequency. Forecasting of ophthalmopathy progression by the model achieved more than 70% sensitivity and roughly 78% specificity.

The sequence derives from an adult man with Graves' ophthalmopathy. Sequenced input: peripheral blood. This chain links TRBV4-2 with TRBJ2-7, with D hard to call. Here the CDR3 reads CASSHATSYEQYF. DNA for the CDR3: TGTGCCAGCAGCCATGCTACTTCCTACGAGCAGTACTTC.